The present TCR beta chain was sequenced within a study of blood T cell repertoires in COVID-19. Study background: The United States, Italy and Spain supplied acute and convalescent COVID-19 samples. Sources were T cells, B-cell-depleted T cells, or PBMCs; the material itself was cDNA or gDNA.

Germline V gives CDR1 LNHDA, CDR2 SQIVND (reference sequence). J lost 4 bases, V lost 6 bases, and 8 bases had no gene match. The CDR3 has 14 amino acids. In the authors' workflow: Amplified reference gene primers provided the basis for estimating nucleated cell counts. Sequencing was performed with immunoSEQ multiplex PCR; in TCRdb, only in-frame clones are kept and a portion is missing. For V, J and clone size, that table is used; D and trimming come from the DNA. This table has about 170,000 clones, roughly 86% appearing once. Material: peripheral blood. The sequence came from a man aged 50 to 59 with active or convalescent COVID-19. The genes are TRBV19 and TRBJ2-5, with 7 bases fitting TRBD1. CDR3 sequence reads: CASSPDTGAETQYF. The CDR3 DNA follows: TGTGCCAGTAGCCCGGACACAGGGGCAGAGACCCAGTACTTC.